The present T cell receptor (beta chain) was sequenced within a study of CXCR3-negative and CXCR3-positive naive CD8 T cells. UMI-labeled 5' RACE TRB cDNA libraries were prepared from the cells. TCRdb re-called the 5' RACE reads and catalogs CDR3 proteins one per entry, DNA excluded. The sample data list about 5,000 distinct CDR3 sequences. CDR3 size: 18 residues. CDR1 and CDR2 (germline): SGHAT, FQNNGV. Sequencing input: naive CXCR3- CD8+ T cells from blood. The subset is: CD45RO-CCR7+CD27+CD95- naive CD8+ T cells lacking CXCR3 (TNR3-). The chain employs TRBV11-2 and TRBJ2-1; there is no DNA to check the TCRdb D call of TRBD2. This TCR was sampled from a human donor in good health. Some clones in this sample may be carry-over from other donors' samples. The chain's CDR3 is CASSLRIQRGGLGNEQFF. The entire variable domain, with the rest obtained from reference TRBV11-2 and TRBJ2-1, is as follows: EAGVAQSPRYKIIEKRQSVAFWCNPISGHATLYWYQQILGQGPKLLIQFQNNGVVDDSQLPKDRFSAERLKGVDSTLKIQPAKLEDSAVYLCASSLRIQRGGLGNEQFFGPGTRLTVL.